This TCR beta chain derives from a study of cytomegalovirus exposure and HLA in healthy donors. TCRdb's table, derived via immunoSEQ multiplex PCR, lists solely in-frame clones and lacks some. Of about 240,000 clones listed, around 86% are singletons. Germline lookup yields CDR1 SGHTA and CDR2 FQGNSA. The CDR3 is 13 residues long. V lost 1 base to trimming and J lost 9 bases, with 10 bases between them. The sequenced material came from PBMCs. The V and J genes are TRBV7-2 and TRBJ2-1, with D possibly being TRBD2 (5 bases). The receptor's source is a woman aged 30 to 39 in good health and CMV-seropositive. As DNA, the CDR3 is TGTGCCAGCAGCTTAGGACTACGCCGTGAGCAGTTCTTC. This codes for CASSLGLRREQFF.